Here is one T cell receptor beta chain with its context. Its antigen is as yet unknown. Germline V lookup: CDR1 MNHNS, CDR2 SASEGT. The CDR3 is made up of 11 amino acids. With 8 bases removed from V and 1 base from J, the gap between germline ends came to 5 bases. All patients were mismatch repair deficient, assessed by either PCR or immunohistochemistry. TCR sequencing covered a few patients who responded to pembrolizumab. The data are from a study of PD-1 blockade in mismatch repair-deficient tumors. Turning to the study itself: Patients had around 12 mismatch repair-deficient cancer types, all previously treated and progressing.

Profiling relied on immunoSEQ multiplex PCR, and the TCRdb table lists in-frame clones only, not all of them. In the table there are 35,000 or so clones, roughly 81% of which are singletons. Points from the study as a whole: Tumor-resident clones, often absent from pretreatment blood, expanded after pembrolizumab and then contracted.

The specimen was peripheral blood, collected about 81 weeks after starting pembrolizumab. The chain joins TRBV6-1 to TRBJ1-1; no reliable D call. This TCR was recovered from an adult with mismatch repair-deficient cancer. The CDR3 DNA reads as TGTGCCAGCCTGGGGAACACTGAAGCTTTCTTT. Protein: CASLGNTEAFF.